The 8 T cell receptor beta chains listed next were all sequenced from one sample in a study of identifying expanded T cells in peripheral blood. Sequencing was performed with immunoSEQ multiplex PCR; in TCRdb, only in-frame clones are kept and a portion is missing. The sample has approximately 80,000 clones; approximately 84% are singletons. Sequencing was done on a sample of blood. These receptors came from a person between 18 and 69 years old in good health.

The chain links TRBV7-2 to TRBJ2-2; 12 bases are shared with TRBD2. The length of the CDR3 is 16 residues. Trimming took 3 bases from V and 3 from J; bases not matched to a gene: 2. Germline loops: CDR1 SGHTA, CDR2 FQGNSA. CDR3 sequence (DNA): TGTGCCAGCAGCTTGGCTAGCGGGGGGGACACCGGGGAGCTGTTTTTT. This codes for CASSLASGGDTGELFF.

This chain connects TRBV18 to TRBJ2-4; 11 bases agree with TRBD2. Trimming took 3 bases from V and 9 from J; bases not matched to a gene: 13. CDR1 is KGHSH, CDR2 LQKENI, per germline. The CDR3 extends over 17 amino acids. As DNA, the CDR3 is TGTGCCAGCTCACCTGCGGGACTAGCGGTTGAGGGGGGCATTCAGTACTTC. Protein product: CASSPAGLAVEGGIQYF.

The chain uses TRBV7-6 and TRBJ2-3; TRBD2 matches 9 bases. The V and J ends lost 1 base and 2 bases, in that order; junction bases with no gene match: 4. The germline V gene has CDR1 SGHVS and CDR2 FNYEAQ. CDR3 length equals 16 residues. This CDR3 is CASSLGLAENTDTQYF. The CDR3 bases are TGTGCCAGCAGCTTAGGACTAGCGGAAAACACAGATACGCAGTATTTT.

This chain joins TRBV7-9 and TRBJ1-2, with unresolved D. CDR1 and CDR2 from the germline V gene are SEHNR and FQNEAQ (reference sequence). The CDR3 is made up of 15 amino acids. Trimming removed 6 bases at V and 4 bases at J, with 18 bases between. CDR3 loop: CASSREGGRLYGYTF. The CDR3 nucleotides are TGTGCCAGCAGTAGGGAGGGAGGGCGCCTCTATGGCTACACCTTC. Filled out from reference TRBV7-9 and TRBJ1-2, the complete variable domain reads DTGVSQNPRHKITKRGQNVTFRCDPISEHNRLYWYRQTLGQGPEFLTYFQNEAQLEKSRLLSDRFSAERPKGSFSTLEIQRTEQGDSAMYLCASSREGGRLYGYTFGSGTRLTVV.

The gene calls are TRBV14 and TRBJ2-4, with 10 bases lining up with TRBD2. Germline V gene data show CDR1 as SGHDN and CDR2 as FVKESK. Trimming took 0 bases from V and 6 from J; bases not matched to a gene: 11. This CDR3 contains 18 residues. The CDR3: CASSQERSSGRWGNIQYF. Here the CDR3 DNA reads TGTGCCAGCAGCCAAGAAAGGTCTAGCGGGAGATGGGGAAACATTCAGTACTTC.

The chain has TRBV20-1 and TRBJ2-7; D unclear. CDR1 and CDR2 from the germline V gene are DFQATT and SNEGSKA (reference sequence). V was cut by 5 bases and J by 5 bases, with 10 bases left in between. The CDR3 has 11 residues. CDR3 region: CSAEVLDEQYF. CDR3 nucleotide sequence: TGCAGTGCTGAGGTGCTAGACGAGCAGTACTTC.

V is TRBV25-1 and J is TRBJ1-6; a weak D match, TRBD1 (5 bases). V dropped 1 base and J dropped 5 bases, with 15 bases sitting between them. The CDR3 runs 17 residues. Germline-derived CDR1 and CDR2 are MGHDK and SYGVNS. In DNA form, the CDR3 reads TGTGCCAGCAGTGAATGGGATGGGGGACCAGATAATTCACCCCTCCACTTT. Translation gives CASSEWDGGPDNSPLHF.

V gene TRBV19 combines with J gene TRBJ1-2; D is possibly TRBD1 (6 bases). V gave up 2 bases and J gave up 5 bases, with 6 bases separating them. The germline CDR1 and CDR2 sequences are LNHDA and SQIVND (reference sequence). The CDR3 sequence is 12 residues long. Here the CDR3 reads CASSIQGYGYTF. The CDR3 region has the DNA TGTGCCAGTAGTATACAGGGGTATGGCTACACCTTC.